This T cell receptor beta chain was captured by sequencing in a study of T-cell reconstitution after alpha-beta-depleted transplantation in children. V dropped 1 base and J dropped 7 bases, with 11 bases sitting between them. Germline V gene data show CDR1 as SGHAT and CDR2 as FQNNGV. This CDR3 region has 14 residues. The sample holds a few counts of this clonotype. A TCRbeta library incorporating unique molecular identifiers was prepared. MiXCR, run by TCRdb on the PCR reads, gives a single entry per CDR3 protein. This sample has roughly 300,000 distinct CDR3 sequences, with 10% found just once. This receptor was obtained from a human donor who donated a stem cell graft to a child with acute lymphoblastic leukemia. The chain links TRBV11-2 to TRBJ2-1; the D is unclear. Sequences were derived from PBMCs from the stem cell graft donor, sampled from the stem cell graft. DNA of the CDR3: TGTGCCAGCAGCTTAGTGTCGGGCTCGAATGAGCAGTTCTTC. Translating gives CASSLVSGSNEQFF.